What follows are 14 T cell receptor beta chains derived from one specimen sequenced in a study of beta chain features in type 1 diabetes. Expressed TCRB transcripts were sequenced after all isolated RNA was converted to cDNA. Some clones are missing from TCRdb's copy, which holds only in-frame ones; the method was immunoSEQ multiplex PCR. Seen here are about 350,000 clones, about 18% observed once, and the top ten hold roughly 0.045%. The sequencing sample was made of naive CD4+ T cells from blood. Receptors were obtained from a woman aged 18-29 years in good health.

The genes are TRBV7-2 and TRBJ1-2; 9 bases map to TRBD1. In germline, CDR1 is SGHTA, CDR2 FQGNSA. V was pared by 4 bases and J by 0 bases, with 6 bases of the junction left unmatched. The CDR3 has 16 residues. The CDR3 bases are TGTGCCAGCAGCTCAGGACAGGGGCTAGCTAACTATGGCTACACCTTC. Protein product: CASSSGQGLANYGYTF.

The gene calls are TRBV6-5 and TRBJ2-7, with 9 positions matching TRBD2. The CDR3 consists of 15 residues. Germline CDR1 is MNHEY and CDR2 is SVGAGI. J gave up 3 bases and V 5 bases, and 8 bases lay outside the gene matches. The CDR3 nucleotides read TGTGCCAGCAGTGTCGCTAGCGGGAACGGCTACGAGCAGTACTTC. Translation gives CASSVASGNGYEQYF.

J is TRBJ2-7 and V is TRBV7-8, with TRBD2 matching over 14 bases. V was pared by 5 bases and J by 4 bases, with 4 bases of the junction left unmatched. The length of the CDR3 is 15 residues. Germline assignment: CDR1 SGHVS and CDR2 FQNEAQ. The CDR3 nucleotides read TGTGCCAGCAGCCGACTAGCGGGAGGGCCATACGAGCAGTACTTC. Protein product: CASSRLAGGPYEQYF.

The chain uses TRBV7-9 and TRBJ1-2, with D perhaps matching TRBD1 (5 bases). The length of the CDR3 is 15 residues. Germline V gene lookup returns CDR1 SEHNR and CDR2 FQNEAQ (reference sequence). V lost 3 bases, J lost 4 bases, and 15 bases lay in between. CDR3 residues: CASSLFGGGAYGYTF. The CDR3 region has the DNA TGTGCCAGCAGCTTGTTCGGAGGAGGGGCCTATGGCTACACCTTC. The variable domain in full, with the rest retrieved from reference TRBV7-9 and TRBJ1-2, is DTGVSQNPRHKITKRGQNVTFRCDPISEHNRLYWYRQTLGQGPEFLTYFQNEAQLEKSRLLSDRFSAERPKGSFSTLEIQRTEQGDSAMYLCASSLFGGGAYGYTFGSGTRLTVV.

The chain joins TRBV29-1 to TRBJ2-3; the D gene is possibly TRBD2 (6 bases). Trimming removed 6 bases from V and 1 base from J, with 17 bases in between. The CDR3 extends over 15 amino acids. CDR1 and CDR2 from the germline V gene are SQVTM and ANQGSEA. In DNA, the CDR3 is TGCAGCGTCGCCCAATTAGCGGAGCGCACAGATACGCAGTATTTT. As protein: CSVAQLAERTDTQYF.

In its sample, this clone was seen a few times. The genes are TRBV6-6 and TRBJ2-7, with a weak D call TRBD1 (6 bases). Germline CDR1 is MNHNY and CDR2 is SVGAGI (reference sequence). The length of the CDR3 is 16 residues. Trimming took 4 bases from V and 3 from J, leaving 19 bases between them. The CDR3 region is CASSLTGIPLFYEQYF. CDR3 in DNA: TGTGCCAGCAGTTTGACAGGAATTCCCCTCTTCTACGAGCAGTACTTC.

This clone was detected a few times. V gene TRBV5-1 combines with J gene TRBJ2-4; the D is unclear. Trimming removed 3 bases at V and 8 bases at J, with 9 bases between. The germline CDR1 and CDR2 sequences are SGHRS and YFSETQ. The CDR3 totals 12 residues. CDR3 bases: TGCGCCAGCAGCTCCCAACGGGACATTCAGTACTTC. It yields the protein CASSSQRDIQYF.

In this sample, this clone turned up a few times. The DNA of the CDR3 is TGTGCCAGCTCACCGGACAGGTCAGATACGCAGTATTTT. The encoded protein is CASSPDRSDTQYF. The V gene is TRBV18, the J gene TRBJ2-3, with 7 bases lining up with TRBD1. The V segment lost 3 bases and the J segment 4 bases; nucleotides outside the gene matches: 1. The CDR3 is made up of 13 amino acids. Germline loops: CDR1 KGHSH, CDR2 LQKENI.

This rearrangement joins TRBV19 to TRBJ2-1; TRBD2 is a possible D gene (6 bases). Germline values: CDR1 LNHDA, CDR2 SQIVND (reference sequence). Trimming removed 5 bases from V and 9 bases from J, with 14 bases in between. The CDR3 runs to 13 residues. The CDR3 here is CASSPTSKSEQFF. The CDR3 nucleotides read TGTGCCAGTAGTCCAACTAGCAAGTCTGAGCAGTTCTTC.

This clone was seen only a few times. CDR3 residues: CASSLGRGANTGELFF. CDR3 sequence (DNA): TGTGCCAGCAGCTTGGGGCGGGGGGCGAACACCGGGGAGCTGTTTTTT. This chain links TRBV5-4 with TRBJ2-2; 8 positions match TRBD2. Germline CDR1 and CDR2: SGHNT and YYREEE (reference sequence). The CDR3 contains 16 residues. The V and J ends lost 0 bases and 0 bases, in that order; junction bases with no gene match: 1. Combining the CDR3 with reference TRBV5-4 and TRBJ2-2 gives the whole variable domain ETGVTQSPTHLIKTRGQQVTLRCSSQSGHNTVSWYQQALGQGPQFIFQYYREEENGRGNFPPRFSGLQFPNYSSELNVNALELDDSALYLCASSLGRGANTGELFFGEGSRLTVL.

This clone came up a few times. The chain joins TRBV4-1 to TRBJ2-5; no firm D call. Germline values: CDR1 MGHRA, CDR2 YSYEKL. Trimming took 0 bases from V and 5 from J, leaving 19 bases between them. The CDR3 is 17 residues long. The CDR3 DNA sequence: TGCGCCAGCAGCCAAGAGATAAGAACAGAGAGCCGGGAGACCCAGTACTTC. It specifies CASSQEIRTESRETQYF.

This clone was recorded a few times. This chain links TRBV6-5 with TRBJ2-1; D unclear. In germline, CDR1 is MNHEY, CDR2 SVGAGI. V lost 0 bases and J lost 2, with 8 bases in between. CDR3 size: 15 residues. CDR3 sequence (DNA): TGTGCCAGCAGTTACTCGGGCAATCCCTACAATGAGCAGTTCTTC. Translation: CASSYSGNPYNEQFF.

This CDR3 is CASSLLLGQGVSRTEAFF. CDR3 nucleotide sequence: TGCGCCAGCAGCCTGCTACTCGGACAGGGGGTATCGCGCACTGAAGCTTTCTTT. This chain links TRBV5-1 with TRBJ1-1; TRBD1 aligns across 10 bases. V was pared by 4 bases and J by 4 bases, with 16 bases of the junction left unmatched. Germline V CDR1 and CDR2: SGHRS, YFSETQ. This CDR3 is 18 amino acids long.

The genes are TRBV25-1 and TRBJ2-5; 7 bases are shared with TRBD2. Germline CDR1 is MGHDK and CDR2 is SYGVNS. There are 14 residues in the CDR3. After removal of 3 bases from V and 5 bases from J, the junction contained 6 bases not matched to a gene. In nucleotides, the CDR3 is TGTGCCAGCAGTGATCAGCGGGGAGGGGAGACCCAGTACTTC. This translates into CASSDQRGGETQYF.